This TCR beta chain was found in a study of T cells after yellow fever vaccination. TCRdb fed the 5' RACE reads into MiXCR, producing one record per CDR3 protein. The sample lists 610,000 or so distinct CDR3 sequences; 9% to 15% were seen once. The CDR3 extends over 14 amino acids. V lost 6 bases, J lost 1 base, and 9 bases lay in between. Germline values: CDR1 SGHTA, CDR2 FQGNSA. This clonotype was detected a few times. The receptor was derived from a man younger than 45 who received the YFV17D yellow fever vaccine. V usage is TRBV7-2 and J usage is TRBJ2-2; D remains ambiguous. The specimen was PBMCs, collected on the day of the yellow fever booster vaccination. CDR3 nucleotides: TGTGCCAGCAGAGTCAAGGTGAACACCGGGGAGCTGTTTTTT. Its protein product is CASRVKVNTGELFF.